These 27 T cell receptor beta chains were all obtained from the same sample, sequenced in a study of CD4+ T cells in melanoma. Here immunoSEQ multiplex PCR was the method, and the copy in TCRdb shows in-frame clones only, minus some. Among about 140,000 clones listed, around 90% were seen once. The receptors come from a human donor with melanoma.

The chain carries TRBV2 and TRBJ1-2; no clear D. Trimming took 7 bases from V and 4 from J, leaving 13 bases between them. This CDR3 has 13 residues. Looked up from germline, CDR1 is SNHLY and CDR2 is FYNNEI. The CDR3 DNA follows: TGTGCCAGCATGGAGATCCTCGGCTATGGCTACACCTTC. It yields the protein CASMEILGYGYTF. The full variable domain, its missing parts supplied by reference TRBV2 and TRBJ1-2, is EPEVTQTPSHQVTQMGQEVILRCVPISNHLYFYWYRQILGQKVEFLVSFYNNEISEKSEIFDDQFSVERPDGSNFTLKIRSTKLEDSAMYFCASMEILGYGYTFGSGTRLTVV.

This clone has a handful of counts. The chain combines TRBV7-3 with TRBJ1-6; possibly TRBD1 for D (6 bases). The germline V and J ends were trimmed by 6 bases and 10 bases, with 16 bases remaining between them. CDR3 length: 14 residues. CDR1 and CDR2 (germline): SGHTA, FQGTGA. The CDR3 nucleotides are TGTGCCAGCAGTGTCGCAGGGGAGGGGTCACCCCTCCACTTT. It encodes CASSVAGEGSPLHF.

This clone was recorded a few times. The chain has TRBV4-1 and TRBJ2-7; 8 bases align to TRBD1. Trimming removed 4 bases from V and 3 bases from J; junction bases left unmatched: 8. This CDR3 has 15 amino acids. Per the germline V gene, CDR1 is MGHRA and CDR2 is YSYEKL. CDR3 nucleotides: TGCGCCAGCAGCCCCGGACAGGGTGGGGACTACGAGCAGTACTTC. Amino acids: CASSPGQGGDYEQYF.

The genes are TRBV5-1 and TRBJ2-2; 10 bases fit TRBD2. Trimming at V came to 1 base and at J to 6 bases, leaving 3 bases not matched to a gene. The CDR3 loop spans 15 amino acids. The germline V gene has CDR1 SGHRS and CDR2 YFSETQ. Here the CDR3 reads CASSLTSGAAGELFF. CDR3 bases: TGCGCCAGCAGCTTGACTAGCGGGGCCGCCGGGGAGCTGTTTTTT. Full variable domain (rest looked up from reference TRBV5-1 and TRBJ2-2): KAGVTQTPRYLIKTRGQQVTLSCSPISGHRSVSWYQQTPGQGLQFLFEYFSETQRNKGNFPGRFSGRQFSNSRSEMNVSTLELGDSALYLCASSLTSGAAGELFFGEGSRLTVL.

The chain employs TRBV27 and TRBJ1-1, with D perhaps matching TRBD1 (6 bases). The V and J ends lost 5 bases and 4 bases respectively, with 17 bases between them. The CDR3 spans 15 residues. CDR1 MNHEY and CDR2 SMNVEV come from the germline V gene (reference sequence). The CDR3 region has the DNA TGTGCCAGCAGTCCCCCCAGGGGTCTAGGCACTGAAGCTTTCTTT. Encoded protein: CASSPPRGLGTEAFF.

The chain recombines TRBV7-9 with TRBJ1-1; a possible D gene is TRBD1 (6 bases). Looked up from germline, CDR1 is SEHNR and CDR2 is FQNEAQ (reference sequence). This CDR3 comprises 16 residues. The V end was cut by 2 bases, the J end by 1 base, with 14 bases between. The CDR3 spells CASSLISGTTNTEAFF. CDR3 nucleotide sequence: TGTGCCAGCAGCTTAATCTCCGGGACAACGAACACTGAAGCTTTCTTT.

The V gene is TRBV29-1, the J gene TRBJ1-4; 9 bases are a match to TRBD1. After removal of 6 bases from V and 11 bases from J, the junction contained 13 bases not matched to a gene. The length of the CDR3 is 14 residues. Germline CDR1 SQVTM, CDR2 ANQGSEA. CDR3 nucleotides: TGCAGCGTCACGGGACAGGGCCGCCGGTGGAAACTGTTTTTT. Encoded protein: CSVTGQGRRWKLFF.

The chain joins TRBV5-1 to TRBJ2-1; D gene ambiguous. Per germline, CDR1 SGHRS and CDR2 YFSETQ. CDR3 size: 15 residues. Trimming stripped 0 bases from V and 6 bases from J, with 13 bases between. CDR3 region: CASSLVAVSSNEQFF. CDR3 in DNA: TGCGCCAGCAGCTTGGTGGCGGTATCAAGCAATGAGCAGTTCTTC.

The CDR3 nucleotides read TGTGCCAGCAGATTGACTAGCGGGGGAGCAGATACGCAGTATTTT. This gives the protein CASRLTSGGADTQYF. The chain links TRBV7-2 to TRBJ2-3; TRBD2 aligns across 12 bases. Germline values: CDR1 SGHTA, CDR2 FQGNSA. V dropped 6 bases and J dropped 4; count of bases not matched to a gene: 5. There are 15 residues in the CDR3.

The chain carries TRBV2 and TRBJ1-1; D remains unclear. V was shortened by 2 bases and J by 6 bases, with 7 bases between the two germline ends. Germline CDR1 and CDR2: SNHLY and FYNNEI. The CDR3 contains 12 residues. DNA for the CDR3: TGTGCCAGCAGTGAAAGGTTAGCTGAAGCTTTCTTT. It yields the protein CASSERLAEAFF.

The V gene is TRBV5-4, the J gene TRBJ2-1; 9 positions agree with TRBD2. The germline CDR1 and CDR2 sequences are SGHNT and YYREEE (reference sequence). There are 17 residues in the CDR3. The V gene end was trimmed by 5 bases and the J gene end by 5 bases; junction bases not matched to a gene: 14. The CDR3 region is CASRGGGAVASNNEQFF. CDR3 sequence (DNA): TGTGCCAGCAGGGGCGGGGGGGCAGTTGCGTCGAACAATGAGCAGTTCTTC. Full variable domain (missing parts from reference TRBV5-4 and TRBJ2-1): ETGVTQSPTHLIKTRGQQVTLRCSSQSGHNTVSWYQQALGQGPQFIFQYYREEENGRGNFPPRFSGLQFPNYSSELNVNALELDDSALYLCASRGGGAVASNNEQFFGPGTRLTVL.

The rearrangement joins TRBV7-3 to TRBJ2-7; 8 positions agree with TRBD1. Germline CDR1 SGHTA, CDR2 FQGTGA. The V and J ends lost 8 bases and 6 bases, in that order; junction bases with no gene match: 12. The CDR3 contains 14 residues. CDR3 region: CASGKSGGLGEQYF. The CDR3 nucleotides read TGTGCCAGCGGTAAATCAGGGGGCTTGGGCGAGCAGTACTTC.

This chain connects TRBV7-2 to TRBJ2-7, with 12 nucleotides matching TRBD2. Germline CDR1 reads SGHTA; CDR2 reads FQGNSA. The CDR3 length is 14 residues. V shed 5 bases, J shed 2 bases, and the junction held 1 base outside the gene matches. The CDR3 region is CASSTSGGPYEQYF. CDR3 DNA sequence: TGTGCCAGCAGCACTAGCGGGGGGCCCTACGAGCAGTACTTC.

This chain uses TRBV18 with TRBJ2-1; the D gene is possibly TRBD1 (5 bases). The V gene's germline CDR1 is KGHSH and CDR2 LQKENI. The CDR3 totals 17 residues. V lost 3 bases to trimming and J lost 6 bases, with 21 bases between them. Here the CDR3 reads CASSPVTTDFRRNEQFF. The CDR3 nucleotides read TGTGCCAGCTCACCCGTCACGACAGACTTTCGTCGCAATGAGCAGTTCTTC. The full variable domain, in which reference TRBV18 and TRBJ2-1 provide the parts outside the CDR3, is NAGVMQNPRHLVRRRGQEARLRCSPMKGHSHVYWYRQLPEEGLKFMVYLQKENIIDESGMPKERFSAEFPKEGPSILRIQQVVRGDSAAYFCASSPVTTDFRRNEQFFGPGTRLTVL.

V is TRBV6-5 and J is TRBJ1-3, with D possibly TRBD1 on 6 matching bases. Germline loops: CDR1 MNHEY, CDR2 SVGAGI. There are 16 residues in the CDR3. V was cut by 4 bases and J by 2 bases, with 15 bases left in between. The CDR3 nucleotides are TGTGCCAGCAGTTTACAGGGTTGGGTTGCTGGAAACACCATATATTTT. Translating it yields CASSLQGWVAGNTIYF.

As DNA, the CDR3 is TGCAGTGCCTCCCGACAGGAGCAGTACTTC. Its protein is CSASRQEQYF. The J gene is TRBJ2-7, the V gene TRBV20-1, with D perhaps matching TRBD1 (5 bases). From germline, CDR1 is DFQATT and CDR2 SNEGSKA (reference sequence). The CDR3 length is 10 residues. V lost 6 bases and J 7 bases, leaving 10 bases between the germline ends.

This chain connects TRBV9 to TRBJ1-4, with D perhaps matching TRBD1 (5 bases). The germline V gene has CDR1 SGDLS and CDR2 YYNGEE. This CDR3 has 17 residues. The V and J ends lost 0 bases and 2 bases respectively, with 14 bases between them. CDR3 residues: CASSVEGRGRTNEKLFF. CDR3 bases: TGTGCCAGCAGCGTAGAAGGTCGGGGGAGGACTAATGAAAAACTGTTTTTT. The full variable domain, its missing parts supplied by reference TRBV9 and TRBJ1-4, is DSGVTQTPKHLITATGQRVTLRCSPRSGDLSVYWYQQSLDQGLQFLIQYYNGEERAKGNILERFSAQQFPDLHSELNLSSLELGDSALYFCASSVEGRGRTNEKLFFGSGTQLSVL.

The chain couples TRBV11-2 to TRBJ2-5; 8 nucleotides align to TRBD1. This CDR3 is built from 14 residues. Germline CDR1 is SGHAT and CDR2 is FQNNGV. The J segment lost 4 bases and the V segment lost 5 bases, leaving 6 bases of the junction unmatched. The CDR3 DNA sequence: TGTGCCAGCAGCCCAGGACAGGGTTTAGAGACCCAGTACTTC. This encodes CASSPGQGLETQYF.

J is TRBJ2-1 and V is TRBV5-4, with D possibly TRBD2 on 6 matching bases. The CDR3 is 14 amino acids. Germline V gene sequence: CDR1 SGHNT, CDR2 YYREEE (reference sequence). Trimming left V 1 base short and J 4 bases short, with 9 bases between. The CDR3 DNA reads as TGTGCCAGCAGCTTGCGGGGGATTTACAATGAGCAGTTCTTC. It translates to CASSLRGIYNEQFF.

This clone was seen only once. This chain uses TRBV2 with TRBJ2-4; the D gene is possibly TRBD1 (6 bases). The germline V and J ends were trimmed by 8 bases and 4 bases, with 12 bases remaining between them. From germline, CDR1 is SNHLY and CDR2 FYNNEI. The CDR3 has 13 amino acids. The CDR3 loop is CASGGQGKNIQYF. CDR3 in DNA: TGTGCCAGCGGAGGTCAGGGGAAAAACATTCAGTACTTC.

The chain employs TRBV5-1 and TRBJ1-5; 10 nucleotides line up with TRBD1. The CDR3 has 16 residues. In germline, CDR1 is SGHRS, CDR2 YFSETQ. V was clipped by 3 bases and J by 6 bases; unmatched bases: 9. The CDR3 loop reads CASSSGDGTGVQPQHF. The DNA of the CDR3 is TGCGCCAGCAGCTCGGGAGACGGGACAGGGGTTCAGCCCCAGCATTTT.

This chain connects TRBV29-1 to TRBJ2-2; the D gene is possibly TRBD2 (7 bases). CDR3 length: 14 residues. V was trimmed by 5 bases and J by 5 bases, leaving 15 bases between them. Germline CDR1 SQVTM, CDR2 ANQGSEA. DNA for the CDR3: TGCAGCGTTCGGAGGGGGGGAGGGACCGGGGAGCTGTTTTTT. Its translation: CSVRRGGGTGELFF.

The chain recombines TRBV7-8 with TRBJ1-5, with 9 bases identical to TRBD1. Looked up from germline, CDR1 is SGHVS and CDR2 is FQNEAQ. Unmatched junction bases numbered 11, after V lost 3 bases and J lost 2 bases. The CDR3 spans 18 residues. Here the CDR3 reads CASSLYHPGQGGNQPQHF. The CDR3, as DNA: TGTGCCAGCAGCTTGTATCACCCGGGACAGGGAGGCAATCAGCCCCAGCATTTT. The entire variable domain, with the rest obtained from reference TRBV7-8 and TRBJ1-5, is as follows: GAGVSQSPRYKVAKRGQDVALRCDPISGHVSLFWYQQALGQGPEFLTYFQNEAQLDKSGLPSDRFFAERPEGSVSTLKIQRTQQEDSAVYLCASSLYHPGQGGNQPQHFGDGTRLSIL.

This clone was seen more than once but under ten times. The chain uses TRBV27 and TRBJ1-1, with a possible D match to TRBD1 (6 bases). The V and J ends lost 1 base and 5 bases respectively, with 11 bases between them. Germline values: CDR1 MNHEY, CDR2 SMNVEV (reference sequence). The CDR3 sequence is 14 residues long. The CDR3 DNA follows: TGTGCCAGCAGTTTATTCAGGGGCCGTACTGAAGCTTTCTTT. This codes for CASSLFRGRTEAFF.

This chain connects TRBV6-5 to TRBJ2-4; 9 nucleotides agree with TRBD1. The CDR3 runs to 15 residues. From germline, CDR1 is MNHEY and CDR2 SVGAGI. Unmatched junction bases numbered 5, after V lost 4 bases and J lost 4 bases. CDR3 region: CASSSLGTGKNIQYF. CDR3 bases: TGTGCCAGCAGTTCACTTGGGACAGGGAAAAACATTCAGTACTTC.

The V and J genes are TRBV11-2 and TRBJ2-5; 9 bases are a match to TRBD2. J was trimmed by 5 bases and V by 5 bases; bases with no gene match: 6. The CDR3 totals 14 residues. Germline V gene data show CDR1 as SGHAT and CDR2 as FQNNGV. The CDR3 DNA sequence: TGTGCCAGCAGCCCCGGGACTAGCTTCGAGACCCAGTACTTC. Protein product: CASSPGTSFETQYF.

The rearrangement joins TRBV6-4 to TRBJ1-2, with 8 bases lining up with TRBD1. Germline loops: CDR1 MRHNA, CDR2 SNTAGT. After removal of 0 bases from V and 7 bases from J, the junction contained 4 bases not matched to a gene. This CDR3 region has 14 residues. The CDR3 DNA reads TGTGCCAGCAGTGACTCGGACAGGGATACTGGCTACACCTTC. This gives the protein CASSDSDRDTGYTF.